Sequencing of this T cell receptor (beta chain) was carried out in a study of T-cell memory formation after mild COVID-19. Study information: Largely donor-specific TCR clusters were found.

Only a few counts were recorded for this clonotype. The antigen is unknown. TCRdb reanalysed the 5' RACE reads using MiXCR and keeps one entry per CDR3 protein. The sample lists 380,000 or so distinct CDR3 sequences, around 14% occurring once. Notes on the study in general: Cross-reactive memory seemingly joined, as some responding clones were found in pre-infection memory. Clones from the second wave (peaking day 37) had unconfirmed SARS-CoV-2 specificity.

The sequence derives from a man aged 18 to 29 who had mild COVID-19 (a few samples of this study predate the infection). Cell type and time point are not known. The sample consisted of PBMCs or a T cell subset sorted from them (not recorded which).

The CDR3 DNA is TGTGCCAGCAGTTGGAGAGGGGAGGATACGCAGTATTTT. Its protein is CASSWRGEDTQYF. The chain combines TRBV27 with TRBJ2-3; D possibly uses TRBD1 or TRBD2 (5 bases each). The V end was cut by 4 bases, the J end by 6 bases, with 11 bases between. Looked up from germline, CDR1 is MNHEY and CDR2 is SMNVEV (reference sequence). The CDR3 extends over 13 amino acids.